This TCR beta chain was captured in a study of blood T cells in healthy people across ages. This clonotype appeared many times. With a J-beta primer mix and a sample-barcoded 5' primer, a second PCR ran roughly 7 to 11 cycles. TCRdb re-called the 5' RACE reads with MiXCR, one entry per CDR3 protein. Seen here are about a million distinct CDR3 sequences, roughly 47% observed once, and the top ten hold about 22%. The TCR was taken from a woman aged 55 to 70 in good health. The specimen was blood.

CDR3 DNA sequence: TGTGCCAGCAGGCGTGAAGGGACGAACACTGAAGCTTTCTTT. This codes for CASRREGTNTEAFF. The chain combines TRBV11-1 with TRBJ1-1; the D gene is possibly TRBD1 (5 bases). V lost 6 bases to trimming and J lost 1 base, with 12 bases between them. This CDR3 region has 14 residues. CDR1 is SGHAT, CDR2 FQDESV, per germline (reference sequence).